This T cell receptor beta chain was captured by sequencing in a study of cytomegalovirus exposure and HLA in healthy donors (dated by TCRdb to between 2016 and 2019). Some background on the complete study: According to a later analysis, one platform produced both the roughly 120 validation repertoires and the roughly 660 repertoires of the first cohort. In addition to the first cohort of about 650 subjects, a separate validation cohort of around 110 different subjects was used. The study combined high-throughput TCR immunosequencing, statistical association of individual TCRs with disease status, and machine learning to predict cytomegalovirus infection status. The study was designed to test whether signatures of past pathogen exposure could be identified by cataloging public T cell receptors.

CDR1 WNHNN and CDR2 SYGVQD are derived from the germline V gene (reference sequence). The CDR3 contains 12 residues, cysteine and phenylalanine counted. The kept DNA is CDR3 alone, 36 bases in frame from the first base. From V the trimming removes 8 bases and from J it removes 4 bases, while the gene matches leave 5 bases of the junction unaccounted for. Donors formed part of the validation cohort, which comprised 120 subjects and was distinct from the first cohort of some 700 subjects. The study at large found these results: In vitro tests confirmed that a few of the cytomegalovirus-associated TCR beta chains recognize cytomegalovirus antigens. It was suggested by the authors that the approach could potentially be generalized to other disease states and immunological phenotypes. Most TCR sequences were seen in very few donors, while some public TCRs were found in many individuals. A later analysis had no HLA typing for the validation cohort, so co-occurrence there was scored across all 130 or so repertoires. The study gave a list of about 170 TCR beta chains associated with cytomegalovirus. The classifier was reported to diagnose cytomegalovirus status with high specificity and sensitivity in both the original cohort and the validation cohort. In a later analysis, TCRs clustered in the first cohort were found to also tend to co-occur in the approximately 110 validation repertoires, with roughly 93% of cluster scores above 0.

The receptor library was made with the immunoSEQ multiplex PCR assay. From the authors' description of their analysis: To diagnose cytomegalovirus status from the catalog of TCR beta chain sequences, a statistical classification framework was built. TCRdb obtained this table from immuneACCESS and retained in-frame rearrangements with V and J assigned. These tables miss some clones; where compared with another copy, unresolved V genes account for less than half of the shortfall, and the remainder is unexplained. Clone size and the V and J calls come from that table; the DNA yielded D and trimming. In this sample the table shows approximately 110,000 clones, over 90% of which occur a single time. The ten largest make up 1% to 1.5% of the sample. In the case of this clone: The antigen this receptor binds is unknown. No much larger clone is present one base from it, and per-base qualities are unavailable.

This chain is built from TRBV10-1 and TRBJ2-7, with 7 junctional bases fitting TRBD2. The sequenced material came from PBMCs. The receptor's source is a young woman in good health and CMV-seronegative. The CDR3 reads as follows: CASGPGGYEQYF. The DNA reads TGCGCCAGCGGCCCGGGAGGATACGAGCAGTACTTC.